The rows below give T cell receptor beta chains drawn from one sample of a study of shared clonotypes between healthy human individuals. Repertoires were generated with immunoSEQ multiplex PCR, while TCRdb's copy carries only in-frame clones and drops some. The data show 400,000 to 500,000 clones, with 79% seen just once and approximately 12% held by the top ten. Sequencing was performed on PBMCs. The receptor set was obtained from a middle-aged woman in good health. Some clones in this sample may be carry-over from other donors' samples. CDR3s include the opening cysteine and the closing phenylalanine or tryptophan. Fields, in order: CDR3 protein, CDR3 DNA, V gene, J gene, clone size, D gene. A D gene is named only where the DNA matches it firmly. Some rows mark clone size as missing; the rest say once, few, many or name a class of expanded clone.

CDR3: CATEGGYRGKQYF
DNA: TGTGCCACAGAGGGGGGTTACAGGGGGAAGCAGTACTTC
V: TRBV6-1
J: TRBJ2-7
size: NA
D: TRBD1

CDR3: CASSFITPNTEAFF
DNA: TGTGCCAGCAGCTTCATCACCCCGAACACTGAAGCTTTCTTT
V: TRBV11-2
J: TRBJ1-1
size: NA
D: NA

CDR3: CASRWDRGGTQYF
DNA: TGTGCCAGCAGATGGGACCGCGGGGGCACGCAGTATTTT
V: TRBV7-2
J: TRBJ2-3
size: NA
D: NA

CDR3: CASSPTGGLGRNTEAFF
DNA: TGTGCCAGCTCACCAACAGGGGGTTTAGGCCGAAACACTGAAGCTTTCTTT
V: TRBV18
J: TRBJ1-1
size: NA
D: TRBD1

CDR3: CASSLGGSLTEAFF
DNA: TGTGCCAGCAGCTTAGGAGGCAGCCTCACTGAAGCTTTCTTT
V: TRBV7-2
J: TRBJ1-1
size: few
D: NA

CDR3: CASSSYRAYGYTF
DNA: TGTGCCAGCAGCTCGTACAGGGCCTATGGCTACACCTTC
V: TRBV7-2
J: TRBJ1-2
size: many
D: NA

CDR3: CASSGGLETDTQYF
DNA: TGTGCCAGCAGCGGGGGACTTGAGACAGATACGCAGTATTTT
V: TRBV7-3
J: TRBJ2-3
size: NA
D: NA

CDR3: CASTLRGGLAQYF
DNA: TGTGCCAGCACGCTAAGGGGGGGACTAGCTCAATATTTT
V: TRBV6-1
J: TRBJ2-3
size: NA
D: TRBD2

CDR3: CASSQAQGGETQYF
DNA: TGCGCCAGCAGCCAAGCTCAGGGTGGGGAGACCCAGTACTTC
V: TRBV4-1
J: TRBJ2-5
size: NA
D: NA

CDR3: CASSPGTNYGYTF
DNA: TGTGCCAGCAGCCCAGGGACCAACTATGGCTACACCTTC
V: TRBV6-6
J: TRBJ1-2
size: NA
D: NA

CDR3: CAIRRDSRADTQYF
DNA: TGTGCCATCAGGAGGGACAGTCGGGCAGATACGCAGTATTTT
V: TRBV10-3
J: TRBJ2-3
size: NA
D: TRBD1

CDR3: CASSSGQAGQPQHF
DNA: TGTGCCAGCAGCTCCGGACAGGCGGGTCAGCCCCAGCATTTT
V: TRBV11-2
J: TRBJ1-5
size: NA
D: TRBD1

CDR3: CASSFQRELGTDTQYF
DNA: TGTGCCAGCAGCTTCCAGCGGGAGTTGGGCACAGATACGCAGTATTTT
V: TRBV5-4
J: TRBJ2-3
size: NA
D: TRBD2

CDR3: CASSMLRSTDTQYF
DNA: TGTGCCAGTAGTATGTTGCGGAGCACAGATACGCAGTATTTT
V: TRBV19
J: TRBJ2-3
size: NA
D: NA

CDR3: CASSLERATDTQYF
DNA: TGCGCCAGCAGCTTGGAAAGGGCCACAGATACGCAGTATTTT
V: TRBV5-1
J: TRBJ2-3
size: NA
D: NA

CDR3: CASSLGSGRETQYF
DNA: TGCGCCAGCAGCTTGGGGTCAGGGCGGGAGACCCAGTACTTC
V: TRBV5-1
J: TRBJ2-5
size: once
D: NA

CDR3: CASSPRTAGELFF
DNA: TGTGCCAGCTCACCGCGGACTGCCGGGGAGCTGTTTTTT
V: TRBV18
J: TRBJ2-2
size: NA
D: NA

CDR3: CASSSQQGADGYTF
DNA: TGTGCCAGCAGTTCACAACAGGGGGCGGATGGCTACACCTTC
V: TRBV27
J: TRBJ1-2
size: NA
D: TRBD1

CDR3: CASSHQSTASYEQYF
DNA: TGTGCCAGCAGCCATCAATCGACAGCATCCTACGAGCAGTACTTC
V: TRBV7-2
J: TRBJ2-7
size: NA
D: NA

CDR3: CASRTGWNTEAFF
DNA: TGTGCCAGCAGGACAGGATGGAACACTGAAGCTTTCTTT
V: TRBV28
J: TRBJ1-1
size: NA
D: NA

CDR3: CAGSRGRSSYEQYF
DNA: TGTGCCGGAAGTAGGGGCCGGAGTTCCTACGAGCAGTACTTC
V: TRBV2
J: TRBJ2-7
size: few
D: NA

CDR3: CASSPRDRGTGELFF
DNA: TGTGCCAGCAGTCCCCGGGACAGGGGCACCGGGGAGCTGTTTTTT
V: TRBV6-5
J: TRBJ2-2
size: NA
D: TRBD1